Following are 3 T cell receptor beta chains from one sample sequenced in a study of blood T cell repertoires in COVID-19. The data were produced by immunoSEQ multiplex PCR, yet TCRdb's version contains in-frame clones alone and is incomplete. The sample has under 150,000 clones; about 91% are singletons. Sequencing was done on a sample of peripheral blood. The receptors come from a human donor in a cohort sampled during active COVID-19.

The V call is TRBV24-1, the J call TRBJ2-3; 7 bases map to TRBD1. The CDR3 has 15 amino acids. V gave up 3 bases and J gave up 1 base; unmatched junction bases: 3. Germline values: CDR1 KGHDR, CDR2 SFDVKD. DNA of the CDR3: TGTGCCACCAGTGATCAGGGGGTAGGCACAGATACGCAGTATTTT. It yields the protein CATSDQGVGTDTQYF.

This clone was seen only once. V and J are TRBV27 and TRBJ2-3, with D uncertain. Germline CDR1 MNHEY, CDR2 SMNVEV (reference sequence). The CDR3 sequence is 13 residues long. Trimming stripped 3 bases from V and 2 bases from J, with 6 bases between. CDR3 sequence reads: CASSFIYTDTQYF. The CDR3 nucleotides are TGTGCCAGCAGTTTTATATACACAGATACGCAGTATTTT.

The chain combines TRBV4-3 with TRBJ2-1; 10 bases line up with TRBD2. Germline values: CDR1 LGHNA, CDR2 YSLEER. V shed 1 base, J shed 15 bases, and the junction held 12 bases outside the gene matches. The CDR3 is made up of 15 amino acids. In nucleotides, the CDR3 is TGCGCCAGCAGCCAAGTAACTAGCGGGGCCCAAAGTCTGTTCTTC. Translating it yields CASSQVTSGAQSLFF.